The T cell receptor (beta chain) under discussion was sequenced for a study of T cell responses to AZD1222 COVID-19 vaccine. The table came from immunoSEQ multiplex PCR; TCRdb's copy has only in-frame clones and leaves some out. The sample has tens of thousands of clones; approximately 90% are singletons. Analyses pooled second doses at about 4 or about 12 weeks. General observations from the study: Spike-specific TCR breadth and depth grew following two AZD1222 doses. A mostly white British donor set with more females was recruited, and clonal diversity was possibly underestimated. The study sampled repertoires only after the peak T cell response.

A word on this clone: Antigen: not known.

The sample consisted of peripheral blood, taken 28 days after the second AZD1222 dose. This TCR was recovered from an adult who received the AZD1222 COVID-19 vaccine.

CDR3 protein: CATSDSRGLHGYTF. CDR3 DNA: TGTGCCACCAGTGATTCGAGGGGGCTCCATGGCTACACCTTC. This chain links TRBV24-1 with TRBJ1-2; 7 bases line up with TRBD1. After removal of 2 bases from V and 6 bases from J, the junction contained 5 bases not matched to a gene. CDR1 is KGHDR and CDR2 is SFDVKD in the germline V gene. The CDR3 length is 14 residues.